This passage covers 10 T cell receptor beta chains from one sample sequenced in a study of blood T cell repertoires in COVID-19. Clones were sequenced by immunoSEQ multiplex PCR, and TCRdb holds only the in-frame ones, with some missing. The sample lists roughly 130,000 clones; about four fifths were seen once. What was sequenced was peripheral blood. These TCRs come from a woman in her 70s with acute or convalescent COVID-19.

The rearrangement uses TRBV5-1 and TRBJ2-2; D ambiguous. Germline lookup yields CDR1 SGHRS and CDR2 YFSETQ. V was pared by 2 bases and J by 7 bases, with 6 bases between. The CDR3 consists of 12 residues. This chain's CDR3 is CASSFGGGELFF. The CDR3 DNA reads TGCGCCAGCAGCTTCGGTGGCGGGGAGCTGTTTTTT.

The chain is built from TRBV6-5 and TRBJ1-1; 8 bases match TRBD1. J was trimmed by 2 bases and V by 4 bases; bases with no gene match: 3. Germline V gene data show CDR1 as MNHEY and CDR2 as SVGAGI. The CDR3 covers 14 residues. CDR3 loop: CASSWTGSNTEAFF. The CDR3 bases are TGTGCCAGCAGTTGGACAGGGAGTAACACTGAAGCTTTCTTT.

This chain connects TRBV5-1 to TRBJ1-5; D ambiguous. The germline CDR1 and CDR2 sequences are SGHRS and YFSETQ. The CDR3 is made up of 15 amino acids. Trimming took off 1 base at V and 0 bases at J, with 8 bases between the two ends. This CDR3 reads CASSLSGISNQPQHF. DNA for the CDR3: TGCGCCAGCAGCTTGTCCGGGATTAGCAATCAGCCCCAGCATTTT.

This chain links TRBV12-3 or TRBV12-4 with TRBJ1-6, with D perhaps matching TRBD1 (6 bases). This CDR3 is built from 13 residues. V gave up 2 bases and J gave up 10 bases, with 9 bases separating them. In DNA form, the CDR3 reads TGTGCCAGCAGTTTAACAGGGAAATCACCCCTCCACTTT. Its protein is CASSLTGKSPLHF.

This sequence joins TRBV30 and TRBJ1-2; 7 bases are a match to TRBD1. Germline lookup yields CDR1 GTSNPN and CDR2 SVGIG (reference sequence). Trimming cost V 2 bases and J 1 base; bases outside gene matches: 7. The CDR3 contains 15 residues. CDR3 region: CAWSNWAGGNYGYTF. CDR3 nucleotides: TGTGCCTGGAGTAATTGGGCAGGGGGTAACTATGGCTACACCTTC.

In this sample, this clone turned up once. This chain joins TRBV18 and TRBJ2-3; possible D gene TRBD2, 6 bases. CDR1 and CDR2 (germline): KGHSH, LQKENI. This CDR3 comprises 16 residues. The V end was cut by 6 bases, the J end by 3 bases, with 19 bases between. The CDR3 nucleotides are TGTGCCAGCTCGTCAGGAATAGCCCGGGGGACAGATACGCAGTATTTT. Translated: CASSSGIARGTDTQYF.

The chain has TRBV19 and TRBJ1-2, with D tentatively TRBD1 (5 bases). Germline-derived CDR1 and CDR2 are LNHDA and SQIVND (reference sequence). The CDR3 sequence is 12 residues long. V was trimmed by 8 bases and J by 5 bases, leaving 12 bases between them. In DNA, the CDR3 is TGTGCCAGTCGCCCAGGGATTTATGGCTACACCTTC. Its translation: CASRPGIYGYTF.

V gene TRBV27 combines with J gene TRBJ1-1; TRBD1 is a possible D gene (6 bases). Germline CDR1 reads MNHEY; CDR2 reads SMNVEV (reference sequence). Deletions cut 0 bases from V and 5 bases from J, with 19 bases between. The CDR3 contains 17 residues. CDR3 region: CASSLSWGAGRGTEAFF. For the CDR3, the DNA is TGTGCCAGCAGTTTATCGTGGGGTGCAGGGAGGGGGACTGAAGCTTTCTTT.

V usage is TRBV15 and J usage is TRBJ1-4, with D unresolved. The CDR3 is 14 amino acids. CDR1 and CDR2 (germline): LNHNV, YYDKDF (reference sequence). V was pared by 4 bases and J by 9 bases, with 15 bases between. The CDR3 spells CATSINRIGKKLFF. The CDR3 region has the DNA TGTGCCACCAGCATAAATCGTATCGGTAAAAAACTGTTTTTT.

The table lists this clone with a few counts. The gene calls are TRBV28 and TRBJ1-2; unclear D gene. CDR1 is MDHEN, CDR2 SYDVKM, per germline. The CDR3 loop spans 15 amino acids. The germline V and J ends were trimmed by 5 bases and 4 bases, with 17 bases remaining between them. CDR3 sequence (DNA): TGTGCCAGCAGTGCCCATGAGAGGGCAGGCTATGGCTACACCTTC. Amino acid sequence: CASSAHERAGYGYTF.